Below, 9 T cell receptor beta chains from the same sample are listed, as sequenced in a study of spatial heterogeneity in lung cancer. Time point denoted: sample taken at primary tumor resection. TCRs were sequenced from unsorted whole RNA of tumor, nontumor lung or PBMC. TCRdb used MiXCR to reprocess the 5' RACE reads, holding one entry per CDR3 protein. The data contain around 23,000 distinct CDR3 sequences, 4.6% of them seen just once; the ten biggest clones take up 30% to 35%. Sequences were derived from PBMCs, sampled at surgery. The source is a male donor with early-stage non-small cell lung cancer.

This clonotype was found many times. The chain recombines TRBV10-3 with TRBJ2-5; 10 nucleotides match TRBD2. The ends lost 4 bases at V and 2 bases at J; junction bases unmatched: 7. The CDR3 loop spans 16 amino acids. The V gene's germline CDR1 is ENHRY and CDR2 SYGVKD. CDR3 protein: CAISGRASGGQETQYF. The CDR3 nucleotides read TGTGCCATCAGTGGACGGGCTAGCGGGGGTCAAGAGACCCAGTACTTC.

This clonotype was detected ten times or more. The chain uses TRBV5-5 and TRBJ2-7; a weak D match, TRBD1 (5 bases). Trimming took off 0 bases at V and 1 base at J, with 11 bases between the two ends. In germline, CDR1 is SGHKS, CDR2 YYEKEE (reference sequence). The CDR3 extends over 15 amino acids. The CDR3 DNA reads as TGTGCCAGCAGCTTGGGTCCAGGGCTTTCCTACGAGCAGTACTTC. Protein: CASSLGPGLSYEQYF.

This clonotype has a count of ten or more. The chain uses TRBV7-9 and TRBJ2-2; possible D gene TRBD2, 6 bases. V dropped 7 bases and J dropped 7 bases, with 13 bases sitting between them. Germline V gives CDR1 SEHNR, CDR2 FQNEAQ (reference sequence). CDR3 length: 13 residues. In DNA form, the CDR3 reads TGTGCCAGCAATTTCGGGGGAGTCGGGGAGCTGTTTTTT. This encodes CASNFGGVGELFF.

This clonotype has ten or more counts. This chain uses TRBV5-1 with TRBJ2-7; maybe TRBD2 (5 bases). The V gene's germline CDR1 is SGHRS and CDR2 YFSETQ. Between the trimmed V and J ends, which lost 4 bases and 4 bases, there was a span of 9 bases. The CDR3 is 12 amino acids. The CDR3 region has the DNA TGCGCCAGCAGCACGGGCGGGTACGAGCAGTACTTC. Residues: CASSTGGYEQYF.

This clonotype is categorized as medium-sized. The gene calls are TRBV6-1 and TRBJ2-5; D is possibly TRBD1 (5 bases). V was cut by 6 bases and J by 4 bases, with 21 bases left in between. This CDR3 comprises 16 residues. Germline V lookup: CDR1 MNHNS, CDR2 SASEGT. CDR3 amino acids: CASSGSSQGIGETQYF. In DNA form, the CDR3 reads TGTGCCAGCAGCGGCTCCTCCCAGGGAATTGGAGAGACCCAGTACTTC.

There are many counts of this clonotype. The J gene is TRBJ2-5, the V gene TRBV5-1; no reliable D call. Per germline, CDR1 SGHRS and CDR2 YFSETQ. The CDR3 has 11 residues. The V end was cut by 4 bases, the J end by 4 bases, with 5 bases between. The CDR3 DNA reads TGCGCCAGCAGCCGGGCAGAGACCCAGTACTTC. Its protein is CASSRAETQYF. The complete variable domain, with remaining parts taken from reference TRBV5-1 and TRBJ2-5, reads KAGVTQTPRYLIKTRGQQVTLSCSPISGHRSVSWYQQTPGQGLQFLFEYFSETQRNKGNFPGRFSGRQFSNSRSEMNVSTLELGDSALYLCASSRAETQYFGPGTRLLVL.

This clonotype was seen at least ten times. This chain joins TRBV6-5 and TRBJ1-6; TRBD1 matches at 7 bases. Germline V gives CDR1 MNHEY, CDR2 SVGAGI. CDR3 length equals 12 residues. Trimming at V came to 5 bases and at J to 8 bases, leaving 0 bases not matched to a gene. The CDR3 protein is CASSTGDSPLHF. DNA of the CDR3: TGTGCCAGCAGTACAGGGGATTCACCCCTCCACTTT.

This clonotype was found many times. This chain joins TRBV20-1 and TRBJ2-1, with TRBD2 as a possible D gene (5 bases). CDR1 and CDR2 from the germline V gene are DFQATT and SNEGSKA (reference sequence). Trimming removed 4 bases from V and 9 bases from J, with 13 bases in between. The CDR3 covers 12 residues. CDR3 residues: CSAKSGRAEQFF. CDR3 nucleotide sequence: TGCAGTGCTAAGTCGGGAAGGGCTGAGCAGTTCTTC.

This clonotype was counted many times. The chain links TRBV2 to TRBJ2-2, with D possibly being TRBD1 (5 bases). V was clipped by 4 bases and J by 4 bases, with 16 bases between them. The CDR3 runs 16 residues. Germline V CDR1 and CDR2: SNHLY, FYNNEI. The CDR3 DNA follows: TGTGCCAGCAGTGGGACGACAGCTATCTTCACCGGGGAGCTGTTTTTT. It encodes CASSGTTAIFTGELFF.